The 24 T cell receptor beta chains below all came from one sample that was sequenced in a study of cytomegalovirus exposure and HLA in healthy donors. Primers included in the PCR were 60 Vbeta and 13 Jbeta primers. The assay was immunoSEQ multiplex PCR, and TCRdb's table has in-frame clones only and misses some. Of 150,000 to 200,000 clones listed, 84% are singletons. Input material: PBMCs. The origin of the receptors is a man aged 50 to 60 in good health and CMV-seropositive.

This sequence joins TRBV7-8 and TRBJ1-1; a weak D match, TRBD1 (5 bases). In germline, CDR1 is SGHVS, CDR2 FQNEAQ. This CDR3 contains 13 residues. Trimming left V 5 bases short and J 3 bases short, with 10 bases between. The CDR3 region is CASSPGGDTEAFF. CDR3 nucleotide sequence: TGTGCCAGCAGCCCGGGGGGGGACACTGAAGCTTTCTTT.

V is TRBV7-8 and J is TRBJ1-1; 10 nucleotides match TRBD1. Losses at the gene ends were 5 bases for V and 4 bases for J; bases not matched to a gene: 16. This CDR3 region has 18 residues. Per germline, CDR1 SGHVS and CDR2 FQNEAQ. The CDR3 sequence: CASSPTAAPGQGFTEAFF. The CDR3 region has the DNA TGTGCCAGCAGCCCCACGGCCGCCCCGGGACAGGGGTTCACTGAAGCTTTCTTT.

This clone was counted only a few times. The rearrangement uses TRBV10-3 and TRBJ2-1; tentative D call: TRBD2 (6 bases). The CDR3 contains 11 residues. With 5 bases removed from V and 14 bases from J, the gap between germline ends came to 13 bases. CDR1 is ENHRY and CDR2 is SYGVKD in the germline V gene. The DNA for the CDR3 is TGTGCCATCAGTTCTCGACTAGGAGAGTTCTTC. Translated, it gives CAISSRLGEFF.

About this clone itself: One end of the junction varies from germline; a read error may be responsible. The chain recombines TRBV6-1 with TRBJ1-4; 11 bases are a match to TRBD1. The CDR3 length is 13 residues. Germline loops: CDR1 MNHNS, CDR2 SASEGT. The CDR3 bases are TGTGCCAGCAGCTATAATCCGGGACAGGGGGATGTTTTT. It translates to CASSYNPGQGDVF.

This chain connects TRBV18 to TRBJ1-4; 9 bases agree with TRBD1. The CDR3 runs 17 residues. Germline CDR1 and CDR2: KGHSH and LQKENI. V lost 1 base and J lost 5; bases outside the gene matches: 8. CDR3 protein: CASSPLSAGTGNEKLFF. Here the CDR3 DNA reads TGTGCCAGCTCACCACTTAGTGCCGGGACAGGGAATGAAAAACTGTTTTTT.

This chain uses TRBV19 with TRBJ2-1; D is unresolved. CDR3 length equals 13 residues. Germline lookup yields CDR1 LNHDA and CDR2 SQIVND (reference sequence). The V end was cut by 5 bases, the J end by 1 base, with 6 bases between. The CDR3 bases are TGTGCCAGTAGTGAGGCGTCCTACAATGAGCAGTTCTTC. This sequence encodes CASSEASYNEQFF. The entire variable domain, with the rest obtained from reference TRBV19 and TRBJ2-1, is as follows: DGGITQSPKYLFRKEGQNVTLSCEQNLNHDAMYWYRQDPGQGLRLIYYSQIVNDFQKGDIAEGYSVSREKKESFPLTVTSAQKNPTAFYLCASSEASYNEQFFGPGTRLTVL.

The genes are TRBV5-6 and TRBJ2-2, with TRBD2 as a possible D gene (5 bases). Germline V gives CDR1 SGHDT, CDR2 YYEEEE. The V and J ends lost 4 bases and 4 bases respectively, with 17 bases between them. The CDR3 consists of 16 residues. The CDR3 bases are TGTGCCAGCAGCCCAGTCGAGGCAGGAGGCACCGGGGAGCTGTTTTTT. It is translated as CASSPVEAGGTGELFF.

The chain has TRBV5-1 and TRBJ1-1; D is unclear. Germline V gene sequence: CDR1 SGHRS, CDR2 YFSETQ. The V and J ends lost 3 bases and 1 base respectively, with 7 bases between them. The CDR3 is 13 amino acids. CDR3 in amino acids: CASSSKTNTEAFF. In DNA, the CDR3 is TGCGCCAGCAGCTCTAAAACGAACACTGAAGCTTTCTTT.

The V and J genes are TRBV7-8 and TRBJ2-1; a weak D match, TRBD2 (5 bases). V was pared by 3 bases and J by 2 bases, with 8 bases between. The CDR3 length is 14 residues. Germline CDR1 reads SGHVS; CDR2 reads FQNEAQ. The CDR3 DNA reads TGTGCCAGCAGCTTGGCGGGTACCTACAATGAGCAGTTCTTC. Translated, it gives CASSLAGTYNEQFF.

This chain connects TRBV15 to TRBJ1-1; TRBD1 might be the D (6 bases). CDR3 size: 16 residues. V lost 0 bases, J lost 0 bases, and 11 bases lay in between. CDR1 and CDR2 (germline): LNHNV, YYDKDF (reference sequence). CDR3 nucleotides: TGTGCCACCAGCAGAGATTTTGGACAGATGAACACTGAAGCTTTCTTT. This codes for CATSRDFGQMNTEAFF.

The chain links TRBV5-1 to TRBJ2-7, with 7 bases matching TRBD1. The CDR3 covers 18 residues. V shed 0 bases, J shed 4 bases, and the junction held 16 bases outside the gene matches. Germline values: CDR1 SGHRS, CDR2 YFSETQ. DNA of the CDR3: TGCGCCAGCAGCTTGGCGCGATCCTTTCCGGGACAGATTTACGAGCAGTACTTC. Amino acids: CASSLARSFPGQIYEQYF.

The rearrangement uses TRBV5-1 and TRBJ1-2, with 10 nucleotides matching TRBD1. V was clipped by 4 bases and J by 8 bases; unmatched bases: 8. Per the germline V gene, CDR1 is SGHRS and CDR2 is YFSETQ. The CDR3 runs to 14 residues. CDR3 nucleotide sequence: TGCGCCAGCAGCCCGGACAGGGGGGTAGAGGGCTACACCTTC. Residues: CASSPDRGVEGYTF.

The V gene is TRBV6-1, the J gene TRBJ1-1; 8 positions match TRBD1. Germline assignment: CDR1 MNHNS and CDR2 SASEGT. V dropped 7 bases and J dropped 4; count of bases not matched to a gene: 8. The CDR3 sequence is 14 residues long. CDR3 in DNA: TGTGCCAGCAAGGGAGACAGGGGTGGCACTGAAGCTTTCTTT. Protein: CASKGDRGGTEAFF.

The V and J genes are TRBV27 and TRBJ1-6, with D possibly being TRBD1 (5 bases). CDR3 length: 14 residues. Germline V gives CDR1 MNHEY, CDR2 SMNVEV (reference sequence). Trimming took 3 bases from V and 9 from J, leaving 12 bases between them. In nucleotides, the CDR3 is TGTGCCAGCAGTTTCAGGGAAACTTTTTCACCCCTCCACTTT. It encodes CASSFRETFSPLHF.

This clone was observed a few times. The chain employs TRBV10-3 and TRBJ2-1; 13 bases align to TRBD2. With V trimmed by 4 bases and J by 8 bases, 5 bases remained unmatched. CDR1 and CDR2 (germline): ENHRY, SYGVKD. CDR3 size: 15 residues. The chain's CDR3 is CAISGNGLAGDEQFF. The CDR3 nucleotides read TGTGCCATCAGTGGGAATGGACTAGCGGGGGATGAGCAGTTCTTC.

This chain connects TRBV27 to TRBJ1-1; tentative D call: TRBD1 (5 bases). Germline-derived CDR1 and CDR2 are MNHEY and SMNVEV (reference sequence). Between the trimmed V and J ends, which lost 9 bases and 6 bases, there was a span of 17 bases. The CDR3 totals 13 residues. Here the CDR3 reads CASSRGAYAEAFF. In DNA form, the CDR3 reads TGTGCCAGTTCTAGGGGTGCGTATGCTGAAGCTTTCTTT.

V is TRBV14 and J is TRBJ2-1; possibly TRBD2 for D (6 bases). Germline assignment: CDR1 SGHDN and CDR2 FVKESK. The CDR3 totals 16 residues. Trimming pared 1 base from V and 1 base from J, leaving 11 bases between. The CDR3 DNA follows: TGTGCCAGCAGCCAAGTGCCGCGGGGTTCCTACAATGAGCAGTTCTTC. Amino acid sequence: CASSQVPRGSYNEQFF.

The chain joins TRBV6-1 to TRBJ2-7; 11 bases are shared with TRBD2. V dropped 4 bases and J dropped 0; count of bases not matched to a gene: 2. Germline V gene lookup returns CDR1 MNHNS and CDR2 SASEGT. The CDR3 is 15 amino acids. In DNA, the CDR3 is TGTGCCAGCAGTGCGACTAGCGGGGTCTCCTACGAGCAGTACTTC. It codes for CASSATSGVSYEQYF.

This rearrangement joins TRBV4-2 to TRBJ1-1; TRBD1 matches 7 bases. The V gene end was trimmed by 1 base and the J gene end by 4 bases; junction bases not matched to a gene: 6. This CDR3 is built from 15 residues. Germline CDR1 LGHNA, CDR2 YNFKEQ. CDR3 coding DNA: TGTGCCAGCAGCCAAGTGGGTCAGGGGGGCACTGAAGCTTTCTTT. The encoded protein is CASSQVGQGGTEAFF.

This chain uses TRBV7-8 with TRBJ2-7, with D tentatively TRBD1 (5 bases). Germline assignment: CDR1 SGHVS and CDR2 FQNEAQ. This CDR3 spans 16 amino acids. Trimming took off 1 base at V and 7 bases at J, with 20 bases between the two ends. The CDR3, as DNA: TGTGCCAGCAGCTTAGAACCCGACAGTAGCTGGGAAGAGCAGTACTTC. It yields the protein CASSLEPDSSWEEQYF. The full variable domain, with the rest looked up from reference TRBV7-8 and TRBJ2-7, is GAGVSQSPRYKVAKRGQDVALRCDPISGHVSLFWYQQALGQGPEFLTYFQNEAQLDKSGLPSDRFFAERPEGSVSTLKIQRTQQEDSAVYLCASSLEPDSSWEEQYFGPGTRLTVT.

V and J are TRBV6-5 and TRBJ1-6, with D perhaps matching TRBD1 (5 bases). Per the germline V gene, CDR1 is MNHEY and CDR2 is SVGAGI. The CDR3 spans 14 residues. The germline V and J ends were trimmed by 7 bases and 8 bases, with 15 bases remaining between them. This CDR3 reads CASMTWGGDSPLHF. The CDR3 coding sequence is TGTGCCAGCATGACTTGGGGGGGTGATTCACCCCTCCACTTT.

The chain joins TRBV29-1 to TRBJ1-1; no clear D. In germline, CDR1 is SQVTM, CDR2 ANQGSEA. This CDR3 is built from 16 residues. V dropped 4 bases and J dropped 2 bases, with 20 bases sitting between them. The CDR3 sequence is CSVAPEHGLRNTEAFF. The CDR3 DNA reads TGCAGCGTTGCCCCAGAGCACGGGTTGAGAAACACTGAAGCTTTCTTT.

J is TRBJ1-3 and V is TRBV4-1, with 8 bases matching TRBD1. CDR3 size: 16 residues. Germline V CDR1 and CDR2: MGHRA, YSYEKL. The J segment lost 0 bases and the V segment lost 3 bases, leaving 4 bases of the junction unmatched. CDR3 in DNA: TGCGCCAGCAGCCACGATACAGGGGGCTCTGGAAACACCATATATTTT. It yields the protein CASSHDTGGSGNTIYF.

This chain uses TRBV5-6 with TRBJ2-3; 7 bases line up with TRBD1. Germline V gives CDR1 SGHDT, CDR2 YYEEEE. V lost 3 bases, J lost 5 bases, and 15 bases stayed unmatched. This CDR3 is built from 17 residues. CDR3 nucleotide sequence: TGTGCCAGCAGCTCCCCATTCACAGGGGATCTGGGAGATACGCAGTATTTT. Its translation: CASSSPFTGDLGDTQYF.